This T cell receptor (beta chain) was documented in a study of Ad26.COV2.S vaccination and SARS-CoV-2 variants. Germline V CDR1 and CDR2: LGHNA, YNFKEQ. This CDR3 has 15 residues. The V segment lost 0 bases and the J segment 3 bases; nucleotides outside the gene matches: 1. Documented treatment: over 15 received Ad26.COV2.S at low or high dose, single or two shots; several received placebo; per-sample allocation not given. The investigators took samples on day 63 after the first vaccine or placebo injection. General study findings and limits: Post-vaccination breadth of spike-specific CD8+ and CD4+ T cell responses was reportedly substantial.

Here immunoSEQ multiplex PCR was the method, and the copy in TCRdb shows in-frame clones only, minus some. Here the sample spans about 350,000 clones, roughly 81% being singletons. Concerning this clone: The antigen is unknown.

The sequenced sample was peripheral blood, obtained in a trial of Ad26.COV2.S vaccine versus placebo. The TCR originated in a person aged 18-65 years who received the Ad26.COV2.S COVID-19 vaccine or a placebo. V is TRBV4-2 and J is TRBJ2-7; 11 bases map to TRBD1. CDR3 amino acids: CASSQEDRGHYEQYF. The CDR3, as DNA: TGTGCCAGCAGCCAAGAGGACAGGGGGCACTACGAGCAGTACTTC.